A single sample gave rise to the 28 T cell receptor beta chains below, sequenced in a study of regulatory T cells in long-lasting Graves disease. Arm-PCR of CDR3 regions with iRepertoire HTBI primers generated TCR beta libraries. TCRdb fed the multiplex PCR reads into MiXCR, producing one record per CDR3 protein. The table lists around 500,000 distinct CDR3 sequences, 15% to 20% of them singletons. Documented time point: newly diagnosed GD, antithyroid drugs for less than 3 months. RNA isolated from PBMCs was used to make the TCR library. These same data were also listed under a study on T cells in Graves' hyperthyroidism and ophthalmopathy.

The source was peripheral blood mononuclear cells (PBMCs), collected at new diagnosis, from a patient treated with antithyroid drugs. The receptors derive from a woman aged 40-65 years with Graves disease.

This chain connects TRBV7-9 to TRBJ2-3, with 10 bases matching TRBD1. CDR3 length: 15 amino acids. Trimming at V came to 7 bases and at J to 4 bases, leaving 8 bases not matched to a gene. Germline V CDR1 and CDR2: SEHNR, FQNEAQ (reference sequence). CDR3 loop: CASTRQGALADTQYF. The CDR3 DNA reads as TGTGCCAGCACCCGACAGGGGGCGTTGGCAGATACGCAGTATTTT.

The CDR3 loop reads CASSIDGGTGELFF. The CDR3 region has the DNA TGTGCCAGTAGTATAGATGGGGGCACCGGGGAGCTGTTTTTT. The J gene is TRBJ2-2, the V gene TRBV19; D is perhaps TRBD1 or TRBD2 (5 bases each). The germline gives CDR1 LNHDA, CDR2 SQIVND (reference sequence). The V and J ends lost 0 bases and 4 bases respectively, with 6 bases between them. The CDR3 length is 14 residues.

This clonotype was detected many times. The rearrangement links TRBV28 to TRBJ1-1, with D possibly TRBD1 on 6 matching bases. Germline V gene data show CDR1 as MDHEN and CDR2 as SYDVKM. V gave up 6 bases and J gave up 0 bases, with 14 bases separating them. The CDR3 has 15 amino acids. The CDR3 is CASSPGQLMNTEAFF. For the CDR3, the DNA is TGTGCCAGCAGCCCAGGACAGTTGATGAACACTGAAGCTTTCTTT.

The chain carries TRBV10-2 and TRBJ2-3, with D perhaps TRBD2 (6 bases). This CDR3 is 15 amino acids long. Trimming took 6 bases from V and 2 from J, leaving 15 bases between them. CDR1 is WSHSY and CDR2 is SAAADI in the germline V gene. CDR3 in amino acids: CASSGGRGVTDTQYF. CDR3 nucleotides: TGCGCCAGCAGCGGGGGAAGAGGCGTCACAGATACGCAGTATTTT.

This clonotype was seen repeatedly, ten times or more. The CDR3 loop is CASSLGGVNEQFF. CDR3 nucleotides: TGTGCCAGCAGCCTCGGCGGAGTTAATGAGCAGTTCTTC. V is TRBV7-3 and J is TRBJ2-1; no clear D. Germline V gene sequence: CDR1 SGHTA, CDR2 FQGTGA. The V end lost 5 bases, the J end lost 7 bases, and 12 bases lay between the germline ends. The CDR3 runs 13 residues. Full variable domain (missing parts from reference TRBV7-3 and TRBJ2-1): GAGVSQTPSNKVTEKGKYVELRCDPISGHTALYWYRQSLGQGPEFLIYFQGTGAADDSGLPNDRFFAVRPEGSVSTLKIQRTERGDSAVYLCASSLGGVNEQFFGPGTRLTVL.

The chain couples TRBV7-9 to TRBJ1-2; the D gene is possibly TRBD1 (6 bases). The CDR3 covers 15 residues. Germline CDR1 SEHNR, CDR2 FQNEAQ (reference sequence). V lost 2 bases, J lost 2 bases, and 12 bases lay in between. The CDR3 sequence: CASSLWGAYNYGYTF. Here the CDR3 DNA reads TGTGCCAGCAGCTTATGGGGGGCGTACAACTATGGCTACACCTTC.

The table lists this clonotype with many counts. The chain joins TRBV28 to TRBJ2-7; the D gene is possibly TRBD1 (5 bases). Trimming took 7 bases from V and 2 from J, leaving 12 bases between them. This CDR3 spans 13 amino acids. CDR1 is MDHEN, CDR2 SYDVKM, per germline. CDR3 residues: CASTWGRAYEQYF. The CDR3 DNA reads TGTGCCAGCACTTGGGGCAGAGCCTACGAGCAGTACTTC.

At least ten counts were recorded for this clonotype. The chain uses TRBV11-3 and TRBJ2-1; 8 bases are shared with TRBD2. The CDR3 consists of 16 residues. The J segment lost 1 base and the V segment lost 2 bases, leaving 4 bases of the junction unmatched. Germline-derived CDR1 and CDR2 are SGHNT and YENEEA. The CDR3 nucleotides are TGTGCCAGCAGCTTACTCGGGGGGGTTTCCTACAATGAGCAGTTCTTC. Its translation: CASSLLGGVSYNEQFF.

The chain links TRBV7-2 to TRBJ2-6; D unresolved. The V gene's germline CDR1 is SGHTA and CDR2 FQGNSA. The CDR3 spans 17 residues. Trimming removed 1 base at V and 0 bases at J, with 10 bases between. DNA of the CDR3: TGTGCCAGCAGCTTAGAGGCTACCTTCTCTGGGGCCAACGTCCTGACTTTC. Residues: CASSLEATFSGANVLTF.

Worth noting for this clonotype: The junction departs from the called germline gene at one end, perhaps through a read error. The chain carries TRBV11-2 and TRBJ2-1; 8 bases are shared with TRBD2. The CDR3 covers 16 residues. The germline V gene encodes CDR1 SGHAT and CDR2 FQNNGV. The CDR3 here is CASSQESGGGYNEQFF. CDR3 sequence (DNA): TGCGCCAGCAGCCAAGAGAGCGGGGGAGGTTACAATGAGCAGTTCTTC.

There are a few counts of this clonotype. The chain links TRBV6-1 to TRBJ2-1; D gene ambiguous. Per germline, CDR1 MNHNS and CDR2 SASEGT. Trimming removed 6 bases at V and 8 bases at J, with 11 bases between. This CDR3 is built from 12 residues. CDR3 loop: CASSSLNYEQFF. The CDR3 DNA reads TGTGCCAGCAGCTCTCTTAACTATGAGCAGTTCTTC.

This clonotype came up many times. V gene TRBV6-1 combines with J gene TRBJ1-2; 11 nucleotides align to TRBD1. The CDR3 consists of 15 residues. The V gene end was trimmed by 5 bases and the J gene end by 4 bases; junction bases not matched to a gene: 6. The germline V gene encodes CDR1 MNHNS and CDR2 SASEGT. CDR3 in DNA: TGTGCCAGCAGTCGGACAGGGGGCGCGATCTATGGCTACACCTTC. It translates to CASSRTGGAIYGYTF.

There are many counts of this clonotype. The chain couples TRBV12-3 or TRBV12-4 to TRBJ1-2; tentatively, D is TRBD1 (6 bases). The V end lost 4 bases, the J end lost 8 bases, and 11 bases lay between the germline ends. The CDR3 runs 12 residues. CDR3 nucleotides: TGTGCCAGCAGTTCCGGGACAAACGGCTACACCTTC. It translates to CASSSGTNGYTF.

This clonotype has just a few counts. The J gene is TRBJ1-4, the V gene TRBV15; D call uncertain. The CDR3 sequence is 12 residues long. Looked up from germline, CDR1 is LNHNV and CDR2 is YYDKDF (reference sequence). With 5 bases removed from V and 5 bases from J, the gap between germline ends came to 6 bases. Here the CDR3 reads CATSPRNEKLFF. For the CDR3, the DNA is TGTGCCACCAGCCCCCGGAATGAAAAACTGTTTTTT.

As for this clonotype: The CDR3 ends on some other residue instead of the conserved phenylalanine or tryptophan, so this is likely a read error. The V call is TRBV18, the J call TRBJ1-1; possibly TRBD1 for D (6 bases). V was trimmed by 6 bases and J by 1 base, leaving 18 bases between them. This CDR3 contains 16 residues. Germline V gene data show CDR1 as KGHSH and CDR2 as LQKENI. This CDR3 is CASSHPRQAENTEAFS. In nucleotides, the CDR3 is TGTGCCAGCTCGCACCCTCGACAGGCGGAGAACACTGAAGCTTTCTCT.

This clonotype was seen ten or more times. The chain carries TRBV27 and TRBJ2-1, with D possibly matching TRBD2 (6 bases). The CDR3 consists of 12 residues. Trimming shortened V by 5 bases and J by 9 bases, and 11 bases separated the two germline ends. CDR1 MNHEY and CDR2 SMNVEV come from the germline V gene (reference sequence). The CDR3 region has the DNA TGTGCCAGCAGTAAAACTAGCATTGAGCAGTTCTTC. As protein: CASSKTSIEQFF.

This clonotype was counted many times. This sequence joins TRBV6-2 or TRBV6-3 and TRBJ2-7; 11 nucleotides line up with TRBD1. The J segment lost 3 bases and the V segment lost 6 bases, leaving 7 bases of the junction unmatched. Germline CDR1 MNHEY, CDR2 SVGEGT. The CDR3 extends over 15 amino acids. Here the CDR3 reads CASRGRTGGGYEQYF. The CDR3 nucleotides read TGTGCCAGCAGAGGCCGGACAGGGGGCGGCTACGAGCAGTACTTC.

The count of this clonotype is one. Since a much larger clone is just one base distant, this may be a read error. The CDR3 sequence is CAVSAPGGTDTQYF. As DNA, the CDR3 is TGTGCCGTCAGTGCCCCGGGGGGCACAGATACGCAGTATTTT. V gene TRBV10-3 combines with J gene TRBJ2-3; D possibly corresponds to TRBD2 (6 bases). The CDR3 spans 14 residues. CDR1 is ENHRY and CDR2 is SYGVKD in the germline V gene.

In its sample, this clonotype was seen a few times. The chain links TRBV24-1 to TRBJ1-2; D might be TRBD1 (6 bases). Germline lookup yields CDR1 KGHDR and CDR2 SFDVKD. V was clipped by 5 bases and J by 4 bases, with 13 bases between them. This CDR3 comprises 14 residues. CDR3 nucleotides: TGTGCCACCAGTGGCGTTGGGACATCCTATGGCTACACCTTC. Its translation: CATSGVGTSYGYTF.

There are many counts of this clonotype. CDR3 sequence (DNA): TGTGCCAGCACCAAGGTCCAAGAGACCCAGTACTTC. Translated, it gives CASTKVQETQYF. This chain joins TRBV2 and TRBJ2-1; D is unclear. The J call may not be correct, given that the DNA end is closer to TRBJ2-5. CDR1 is SNHLY and CDR2 is FYNNEI in the germline V gene. CDR3 size: 12 residues.

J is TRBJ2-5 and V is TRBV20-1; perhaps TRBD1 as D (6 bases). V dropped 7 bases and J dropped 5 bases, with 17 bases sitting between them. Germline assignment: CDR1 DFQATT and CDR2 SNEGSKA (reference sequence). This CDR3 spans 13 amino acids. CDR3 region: CSVWGLGDETQYF. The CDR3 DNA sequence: TGCAGTGTCTGGGGGCTAGGCGATGAGACCCAGTACTTC.

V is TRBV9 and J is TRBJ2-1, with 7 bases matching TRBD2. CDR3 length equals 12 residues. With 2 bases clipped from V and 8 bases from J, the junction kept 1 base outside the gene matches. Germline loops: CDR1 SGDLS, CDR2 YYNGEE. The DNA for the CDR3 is TGTGCCAGCAGCGTCGGGGGGTATGAGCAGTTCTTC. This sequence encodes CASSVGGYEQFF. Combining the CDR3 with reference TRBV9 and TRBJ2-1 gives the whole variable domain DSGVTQTPKHLITATGQRVTLRCSPRSGDLSVYWYQQSLDQGLQFLIQYYNGEERAKGNILERFSAQQFPDLHSELNLSSLELGDSALYFCASSVGGYEQFFGPGTRLTVL.

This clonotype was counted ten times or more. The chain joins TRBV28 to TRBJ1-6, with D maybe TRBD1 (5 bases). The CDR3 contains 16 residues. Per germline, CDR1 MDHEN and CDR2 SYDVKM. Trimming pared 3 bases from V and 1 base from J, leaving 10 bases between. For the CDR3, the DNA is TGTGCCAGCAGTTTGGCGGCAGGGTCCTATAATTCACCCCTCCACTTT. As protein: CASSLAAGSYNSPLHF.

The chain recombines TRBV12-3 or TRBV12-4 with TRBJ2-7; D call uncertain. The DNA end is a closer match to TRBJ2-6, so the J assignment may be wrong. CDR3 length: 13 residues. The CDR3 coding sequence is TGTGCCAGCAGTCCCTGGGGGGCCAACGTCCTGACTTTC. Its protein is CASSPWGANVLTF.

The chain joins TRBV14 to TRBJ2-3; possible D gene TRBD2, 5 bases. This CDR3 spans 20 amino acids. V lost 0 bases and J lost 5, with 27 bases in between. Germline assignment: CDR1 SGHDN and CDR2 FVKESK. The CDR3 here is CASSQDSFSTLLKGGDTQYF. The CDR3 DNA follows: TGTGCCAGCAGCCAAGATTCCTTCTCCACTCTTCTAAAAGGAGGAGATACGCAGTATTTT.

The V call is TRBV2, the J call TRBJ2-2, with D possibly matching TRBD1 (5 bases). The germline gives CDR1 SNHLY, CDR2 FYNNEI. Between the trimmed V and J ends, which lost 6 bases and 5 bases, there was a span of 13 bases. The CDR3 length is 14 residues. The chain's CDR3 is CASRDLGVTGELFF. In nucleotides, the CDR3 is TGTGCCAGCAGAGATTTAGGGGTTACCGGGGAGCTGTTTTTT.

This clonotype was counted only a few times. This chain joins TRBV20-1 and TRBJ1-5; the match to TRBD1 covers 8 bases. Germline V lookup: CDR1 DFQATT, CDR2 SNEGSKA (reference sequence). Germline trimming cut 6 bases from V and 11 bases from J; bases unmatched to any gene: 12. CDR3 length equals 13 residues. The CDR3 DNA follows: TGCAGTGCCCTGGGACAGGCGGTAGGGGCCCAGCATTTT. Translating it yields CSALGQAVGAQHF.

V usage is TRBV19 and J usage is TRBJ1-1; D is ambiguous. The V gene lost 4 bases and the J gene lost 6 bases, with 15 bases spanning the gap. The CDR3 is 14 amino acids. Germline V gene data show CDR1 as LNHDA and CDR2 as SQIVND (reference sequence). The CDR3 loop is CASSSVYLLAEAFF. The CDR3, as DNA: TGTGCCAGTAGTAGTGTGTATCTCCTCGCTGAAGCTTTCTTT.